The 2 T cell receptor beta chains reported below all come from one sample, sequenced in a study of tumor-infiltrating lymphocytes in primary liver carcinoma. Both blood RNA, taken from unsorted whole blood, and germline DNA were extracted. With a constant-region primer, TCR beta cDNA was made from 500 ng of total RNA. Employing slightly modified ARM-PCR, three nested multiplex PCR rounds were run, and these gave rise to the TCR beta libraries. Both of the initial two PCR rounds ran for about 11 cycles and employed TRBV1-TRBV30 forward primers alongside a C-beta reverse primer. TCRdb re-derived calls from the multiplex PCR reads in MiXCR, one entry per CDR3 protein. The table shows approximately 310,000 distinct CDR3 sequences, with 65% occurring only once. Sequenced material: peripheral blood. These TCRs come from a man in his forties or fifties with primary liver carcinoma and hepatitis B virus infection.

This clonotype was picked up a small number of times. The chain carries TRBV28 and TRBJ1-1; no reliable D call. V lost 1 base to trimming and J lost 7 bases, with 7 bases between them. The CDR3 loop spans 12 amino acids. Germline V gene sequence: CDR1 MDHEN, CDR2 SYDVKM. CDR3 loop: CASSLSIGEAFF. In DNA form, the CDR3 reads TGTGCCAGCAGTTTATCAATCGGTGAAGCTTTCTTT. Together with reference TRBV28 and TRBJ1-1, the CDR3 gives the full variable domain: DVKVTQSSRYLVKRTGEKVFLECVQDMDHENMFWYRQDPGLGLRLIYFSYDVKMKEKGDIPEGYSVSREKKERFSLILESASTNQTSMYLCASSLSIGEAFFGQGTRLTVV.

The J gene is TRBJ2-7, the V gene TRBV5-6, with TRBD1 as a possible D gene (6 bases). From germline, CDR1 is SGHDT and CDR2 YYEEEE. This CDR3 spans 18 amino acids. V shed 1 base and J shed 4 bases, with 24 bases lying between them. CDR3 sequence (DNA): TGTGCCAGCAGCTTGCGCCCGACTTGGGATGGGGGCTTATACGAGCAGTACTTC. Residues: CASSLRPTWDGGLYEQYF.